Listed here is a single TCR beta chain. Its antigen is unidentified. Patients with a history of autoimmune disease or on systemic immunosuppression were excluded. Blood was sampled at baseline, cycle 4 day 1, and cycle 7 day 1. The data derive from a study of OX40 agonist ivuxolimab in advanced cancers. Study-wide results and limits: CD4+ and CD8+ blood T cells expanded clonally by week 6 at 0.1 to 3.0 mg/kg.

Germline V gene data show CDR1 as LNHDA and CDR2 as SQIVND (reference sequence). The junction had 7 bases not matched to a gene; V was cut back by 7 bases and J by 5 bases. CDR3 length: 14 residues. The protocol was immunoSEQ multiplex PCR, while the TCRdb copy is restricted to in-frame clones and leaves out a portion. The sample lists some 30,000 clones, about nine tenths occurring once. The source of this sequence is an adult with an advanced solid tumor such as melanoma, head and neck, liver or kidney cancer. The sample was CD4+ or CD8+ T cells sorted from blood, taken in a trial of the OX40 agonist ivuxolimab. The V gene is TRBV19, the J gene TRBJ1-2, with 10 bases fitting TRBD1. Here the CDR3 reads CASNLPGQGYGYTF. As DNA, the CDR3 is TGTGCCAGTAACCTACCGGGACAGGGGTATGGCTACACCTTC.